The T cell receptor beta chain under discussion was sequenced for a study of blood T cell repertoires in COVID-19. About the study: The United States, Italy and Spain supplied acute and convalescent COVID-19 samples. T cells, B-cell-depleted T cells, or PBMCs provided the cDNA or gDNA that served as material.

The J segment lost 2 bases and the V segment lost 4 bases, leaving 8 bases of the junction unmatched. Germline assignment: CDR1 MNHEY and CDR2 SVGEGT. This CDR3 region has 16 residues. Per the original methods: Amplified reference gene primers provided the basis for estimating nucleated cell counts. The table came from immunoSEQ multiplex PCR; TCRdb's copy has only in-frame clones and leaves some out. V, J and clone size derive from that table, while D and trimming were established from the DNA sequence. The sample includes about 81,000 clones, 90% to 95% of them seen just once. The receptor was derived from a woman aged 45-59 years in a cohort sampled during active COVID-19. The sequenced sample was peripheral blood. This chain uses TRBV6-2 or TRBV6-3 with TRBJ2-1; 7 bases are shared with TRBD2. CDR3 sequence: CASSSRAGSTYNEQFF. The CDR3 nucleotides read TGTGCCAGCAGTTCCCGAGCGGGGTCAACCTACAATGAGCAGTTCTTC.